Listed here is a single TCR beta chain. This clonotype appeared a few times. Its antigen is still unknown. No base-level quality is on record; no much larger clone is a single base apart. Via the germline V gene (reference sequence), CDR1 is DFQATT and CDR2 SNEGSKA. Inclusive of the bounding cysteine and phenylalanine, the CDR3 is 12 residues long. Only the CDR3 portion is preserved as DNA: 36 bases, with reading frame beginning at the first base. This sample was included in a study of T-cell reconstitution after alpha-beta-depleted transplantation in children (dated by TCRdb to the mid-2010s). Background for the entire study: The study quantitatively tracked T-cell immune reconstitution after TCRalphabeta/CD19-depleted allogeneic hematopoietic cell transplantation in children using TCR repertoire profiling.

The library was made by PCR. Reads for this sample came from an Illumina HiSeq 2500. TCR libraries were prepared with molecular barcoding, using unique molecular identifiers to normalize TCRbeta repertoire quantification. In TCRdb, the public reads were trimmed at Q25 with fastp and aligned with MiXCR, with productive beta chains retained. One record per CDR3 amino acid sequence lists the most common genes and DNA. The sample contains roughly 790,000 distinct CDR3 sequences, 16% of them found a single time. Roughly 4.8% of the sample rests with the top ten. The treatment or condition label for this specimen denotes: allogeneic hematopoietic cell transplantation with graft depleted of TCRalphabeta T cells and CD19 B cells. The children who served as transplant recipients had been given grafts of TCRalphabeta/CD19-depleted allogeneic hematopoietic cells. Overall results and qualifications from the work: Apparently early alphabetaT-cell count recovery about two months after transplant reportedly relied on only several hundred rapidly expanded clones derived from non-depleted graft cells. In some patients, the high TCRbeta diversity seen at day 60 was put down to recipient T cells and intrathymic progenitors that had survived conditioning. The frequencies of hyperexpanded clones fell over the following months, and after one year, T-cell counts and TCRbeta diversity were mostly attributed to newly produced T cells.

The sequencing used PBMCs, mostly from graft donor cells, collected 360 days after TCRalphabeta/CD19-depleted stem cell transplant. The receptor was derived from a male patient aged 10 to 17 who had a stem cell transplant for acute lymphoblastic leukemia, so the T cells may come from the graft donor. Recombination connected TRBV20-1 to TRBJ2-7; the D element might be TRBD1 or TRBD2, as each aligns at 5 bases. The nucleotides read TGCAGCCGGCGAGGGGATGGCTACGAGCAGTACTTC. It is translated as CSRRGDGYEQYF.